Listed here are 21 T cell receptor beta chains from one sample, sequenced in a study of blood T cell repertoires in COVID-19. The assay was immunoSEQ multiplex PCR, and TCRdb's table has in-frame clones only and misses some. The data show about 160,000 clones, with under 90% seen just once and approximately 3.6% held by the top ten. Sequenced input: PBMCs or T cells enriched from blood (not recorded which). Receptor source: a woman aged 60-75 years who had recovered from COVID-19.

This chain connects TRBV12-3 or TRBV12-4 to TRBJ1-1; D unclear. The CDR3 covers 11 residues. Trimming cost V 2 bases and J 10 bases, with 8 bases left between them. In DNA, the CDR3 is TGTGCCAGCAGTTTACAGTCTCGAGCTTTCTTT. Its translation is CASSLQSRAFF.

V gene TRBV5-6 combines with J gene TRBJ1-2, with 7 bases lining up with TRBD1. Germline-derived CDR1 and CDR2 are SGHDT and YYEEEE. The CDR3 spans 12 residues. V dropped 3 bases and J dropped 7; count of bases not matched to a gene: 3. CDR3 in DNA: TGTGCCAGCAGCTCCAGGGGGTCTGGCTACACCTTC. As protein: CASSSRGSGYTF.

V is TRBV5-4 and J is TRBJ2-7; possible D gene TRBD2, 7 bases. Looked up from germline, CDR1 is SGHNT and CDR2 is YYREEE (reference sequence). The CDR3 is made up of 14 amino acids. Trimming left V 3 bases short and J 6 bases short, with 16 bases between. CDR3 in amino acids: CASSYGGGSGEQYF. DNA of the CDR3: TGTGCCAGCAGCTATGGGGGGGGCTCGGGCGAGCAGTACTTC.

The chain has TRBV10-3 and TRBJ2-1, with TRBD2 as a possible D gene (5 bases). From germline, CDR1 is ENHRY and CDR2 SYGVKD. The CDR3 contains 14 residues. Trimming removed 8 bases at V and 0 bases at J, with 11 bases between. CDR3 residues: CAIQGGSSYNEQFF. CDR3 coding DNA: TGTGCCATCCAAGGAGGTTCCTCCTACAATGAGCAGTTCTTC.

The rearrangement uses TRBV28 and TRBJ2-1, with D unresolved. With 3 bases removed from V and 7 bases from J, the gap between germline ends came to 13 bases. The CDR3 extends over 14 amino acids. Per germline, CDR1 MDHEN and CDR2 SYDVKM. CDR3 nucleotides: TGTGCCAGCAGTTTTGTCGGGTTTTGGAATGAGCAGTTCTTC. Translated, it gives CASSFVGFWNEQFF.

This chain connects TRBV5-1 to TRBJ2-7; TRBD2 matches at 8 bases. Germline values: CDR1 SGHRS, CDR2 YFSETQ. J gave up 2 bases and V 0 bases, and 1 base lay outside the gene matches. The CDR3 has 14 amino acids. The CDR3 protein is CASSLGLATYEQYF. The CDR3 DNA is TGCGCCAGCAGCTTGGGACTAGCGACCTACGAGCAGTACTTC.

The gene calls are TRBV28 and TRBJ2-6, with 7 bases that match TRBD1. From germline, CDR1 is MDHEN and CDR2 SYDVKM. Unmatched junction bases numbered 5, after V lost 9 bases and J lost 6 bases. This CDR3 has 13 residues. CDR3 sequence (DNA): TGTGCCAGTAGGACAGGTCAGGCCAACGTCCTGACTTTC. Its protein is CASRTGQANVLTF.

The V and J genes are TRBV4-1 and TRBJ1-1, with D hard to call. Trimming removed 2 bases at V and 0 bases at J, with 4 bases between. The germline gives CDR1 MGHRA, CDR2 YSYEKL. This CDR3 comprises 13 residues. CDR3 DNA sequence: TGCGCCAGCAGCCAATCGGTGAACACTGAAGCTTTCTTT. Translated: CASSQSVNTEAFF.

The chain couples TRBV14 to TRBJ2-1; 8 nucleotides line up with TRBD2. J gave up 8 bases and V 2 bases, and 2 bases lay outside the gene matches. The length of the CDR3 is 13 residues. Germline-derived CDR1 and CDR2 are SGHDN and FVKESK. CDR3 amino acids: CASSQIGGDEQFF. CDR3 in DNA: TGTGCCAGCAGCCAAATCGGGGGGGATGAGCAGTTCTTC. Filled out from reference TRBV14 and TRBJ2-1, the complete variable domain reads EAGVTQFPSHSVIEKGQTVTLRCDPISGHDNLYWYRRVMGKEIKFLLHFVKESKQDESGMPNNRFLAERTGGTYSTLKVQPAELEDSGVYFCASSQIGGDEQFFGPGTRLTVL.

The chain recombines TRBV12-3 or TRBV12-4 with TRBJ1-2; 9 nucleotides match TRBD1. The CDR3 length is 13 residues. J was trimmed by 12 bases and V by 1 base; bases with no gene match: 6. The CDR3 here is CASSLGDRVLHTF. In DNA, the CDR3 is TGTGCCAGCAGTTTAGGGGACAGGGTGTTACACACCTTC.

The count of this clone is one. The chain is built from TRBV19 and TRBJ2-3; 8 nucleotides align to TRBD1. This CDR3 spans 14 amino acids. Germline V gives CDR1 LNHDA, CDR2 SQIVND (reference sequence). Trimming removed 10 bases from V and 0 bases from J; junction bases left unmatched: 6. This chain's CDR3 is CAIKYRGSTDTQYF. CDR3 DNA: TGTGCCATAAAATACAGGGGGAGCACAGATACGCAGTATTTT. The whole variable domain, filled in from reference TRBV19 and TRBJ2-3, reads DGGITQSPKYLFRKEGQNVTLSCEQNLNHDAMYWYRQDPGQGLRLIYYSQIVNDFQKGDIAEGYSVSREKKESFPLTVTSAQKNPTAFYLCAIKYRGSTDTQYFGPGTRLTVL.

The rearrangement uses TRBV7-6 and TRBJ1-1; D is possibly TRBD1 (6 bases). The V gene's germline CDR1 is SGHVS and CDR2 FNYEAQ. The CDR3 is 13 amino acids. V was shortened by 5 bases and J by 1 base, with 8 bases between the two germline ends. CDR3 loop: CASSPRGNTEAFF. The CDR3 DNA follows: TGTGCCAGCAGCCCCAGGGGGAACACTGAAGCTTTCTTT.

This clone was counted only a few times. The chain combines TRBV3-1 (or the pseudogene TRBV3-2) with TRBJ1-1; D gene uncertain. The CDR3 length is 13 residues. Germline CDR1 reads LGHDT; CDR2 reads YNNKEL (reference sequence). V was cut by 1 base and J by 7 bases, with 10 bases left in between. The CDR3 nucleotides read TGTGCCAGCAGCCAAGGTTGGCGGGGTGAAGCTTTCTTT. Its translation is CASSQGWRGEAFF.

This chain joins TRBV25-1 and TRBJ2-2; the D gene is possibly TRBD1 (6 bases). CDR3 length equals 16 residues. CDR1 is MGHDK and CDR2 is SYGVNS in the germline V gene. Trimming stripped 3 bases from V and 3 bases from J, with 14 bases between. The DNA of the CDR3 is TGTGCCAGCAGTGATCGGCAGGGGATGTACACCGGGGAGCTGTTTTTT. It codes for CASSDRQGMYTGELFF. Full variable domain (rest looked up from reference TRBV25-1 and TRBJ2-2): EADIYQTPRYLVIGTGKKITLECSQTMGHDKMYWYQQDPGMELHLIHYSYGVNSTEKGDLSSESTVSRIRTEHFPLTLESARPSHTSQYLCASSDRQGMYTGELFFGEGSRLTVL.

Only one count was recorded for this clone. DNA of the CDR3: TGTGCCAGTAGTCCAACTTGGACAGGAAGCAATCAGCCCCAGCATTTT. Translated: CASSPTWTGSNQPQHF. The chain joins TRBV19 to TRBJ1-5; 7 positions match TRBD1. The V and J ends lost 5 bases and 1 base, in that order; junction bases with no gene match: 8. The length of the CDR3 is 16 residues. Germline loops: CDR1 LNHDA, CDR2 SQIVND (reference sequence).

The chain combines TRBV21-1 with TRBJ2-1; the D segment call TRBD1 is taken from the table without a DNA check. TRBV21-1 is deemed a pseudogene. The CDR3 runs 16 residues. The CDR3 nucleotides read TGTGCCAGCAGCAAAGCGCGACAGGGGCAATACAATGAGCAGTTCTTC. It specifies CASSKARQGQYNEQFF.

The genes are TRBV3-1 (or the pseudogene TRBV3-2) and TRBJ1-1; 9 nucleotides match TRBD1. The J segment lost 4 bases and the V segment lost 4 bases, leaving 4 bases of the junction unmatched. Germline-derived CDR1 and CDR2 are LGHDT and YNNKEL (reference sequence). The CDR3 extends over 14 amino acids. The CDR3 spells CASSPSTGGTEAFF. DNA for the CDR3: TGTGCCAGCAGCCCCTCGACAGGGGGCACTGAAGCTTTCTTT.

The chain recombines TRBV30 with TRBJ1-6, with D tentatively TRBD1 (6 bases). Germline CDR1 GTSNPN, CDR2 SVGIG (reference sequence). The CDR3 contains 13 residues. The V end was cut by 4 bases, the J end by 6 bases, with 10 bases between. The CDR3 loop reads CAWTGTPNSPLHF. CDR3 DNA sequence: TGTGCCTGGACCGGGACACCTAATTCACCCCTCCACTTT. Full variable domain (outside the CDR3, taken from reference TRBV30 and TRBJ1-6): SQTIHQWPATLVQPVGSPLSLECTVEGTSNPNLYWYRQAAGRGLQLLFYSVGIGQISSEVPQNLSASRPQDRQFILSSKKLLLSDSGFYLCAWTGTPNSPLHFGNGTRLTVT.

V and J are TRBV11-2 and TRBJ2-1; D perhaps matches TRBD2 (5 bases). V was clipped by 1 base and J by 6 bases, with 7 bases between them. Germline V gene data show CDR1 as SGHAT and CDR2 as FQNNGV. This CDR3 is built from 13 residues. CDR3 DNA: TGTGCCAGCAGCTTAGCGGGGAGCAATGAGCAGTTCTTC. It is translated as CASSLAGSNEQFF.

This clone was recorded at least ten times. The rearrangement links TRBV18 to TRBJ1-5; 10 positions match TRBD1. Germline V gives CDR1 KGHSH, CDR2 LQKENI. The CDR3 contains 15 residues. J was trimmed by 9 bases and V by 3 bases; bases with no gene match: 8. CDR3 amino acids: CASSPPSGQGRPQHF. In DNA form, the CDR3 reads TGTGCCAGCTCACCCCCCTCGGGACAGGGGCGGCCCCAGCATTTT.

This clone was observed once. The chain combines TRBV9 with TRBJ2-3; 8 bases fit TRBD2. Trimming at V came to 0 bases and at J to 8 bases, leaving 8 bases not matched to a gene. Per the germline V gene, CDR1 is SGDLS and CDR2 is YYNGEE. The CDR3 is 15 amino acids. The CDR3 loop reads CASSVGPAGVGTQYF. The CDR3, as DNA: TGTGCCAGCAGCGTAGGACCAGCGGGGGTAGGTACGCAGTATTTT.